These 16 T cell receptor beta chains share one sample of origin, sequenced in a study of blood T cell repertoires in COVID-19 (dated by TCRdb to about 2020). Receptor amplification or capture employed the immunoSEQ multiplex PCR assay. The table was pulled from immuneACCESS by TCRdb, which kept in-frame rearrangements only. Such tables lose some clones; where checked, under half of the loss comes from unresolved V genes, and the rest has no known cause. Within this sample are about 170,000 clones, with around 82% of them counted one time only. Of the sample, approximately 4% falls within the top ten clones. Sequencing was done on a sample of PBMCs or T cells enriched from blood (not recorded which). The receptors derive from a woman aged 50 to 65 in a cohort exposed to, infected with or recovered from COVID-19 (not recorded which).

The rearrangement joins TRBV7-2 to TRBJ2-4, with D perhaps matching TRBD1 (6 bases). The CDR3 has 14 residues. CDR1 is SGHTA, CDR2 FQGNSA, per germline. Trimming took off 2 bases at V and 7 bases at J, with 12 bases between the two ends. The CDR3 loop is CASSLYGQNNIQYF. In DNA form, the CDR3 reads TGTGCCAGCAGCTTATATGGACAGAACAACATTCAGTACTTC.

This chain connects TRBV9 to TRBJ1-4; 8 bases align to TRBD1. Germline V gene lookup returns CDR1 SGDLS and CDR2 YYNGEE. The CDR3 is 17 amino acids. The V and J ends lost 3 bases and 0 bases, in that order; junction bases with no gene match: 7. CDR3: CASSGGQGSTTNEKLFF. DNA of the CDR3: TGTGCCAGCAGCGGAGGACAGGGCTCTACAACTAATGAAAAACTGTTTTTT.

V and J are TRBV7-9 and TRBJ2-2, with D perhaps matching TRBD1 (5 bases). Per the germline V gene, CDR1 is SEHNR and CDR2 is FQNEAQ (reference sequence). The CDR3 length is 14 residues. The germline V and J ends were trimmed by 6 bases and 1 base, with 9 bases remaining between them. In nucleotides, the CDR3 is TGTGCCAGCAGGCGGACACTGAACACCGGGGAGCTGTTTTTT. As protein: CASRRTLNTGELFF.

The V call is TRBV14, the J call TRBJ2-7, with 10 bases lining up with TRBD2. CDR1 is SGHDN, CDR2 FVKESK, per germline. This CDR3 is 17 amino acids long. Losses at the gene ends were 6 bases for V and 1 base for J; bases not matched to a gene: 12. The CDR3 loop reads CASSPPRTSGFSYEQYF. The CDR3 nucleotides are TGTGCCAGCAGTCCCCCCAGGACTAGCGGATTTTCCTACGAGCAGTACTTC.

This chain uses TRBV4-3 with TRBJ2-2; 9 bases line up with TRBD2. CDR3 length: 15 residues. V was clipped by 7 bases and J by 11 bases; unmatched bases: 14. Germline values: CDR1 LGHNA, CDR2 YSLEER. The CDR3 sequence: CASNGGAGGPGELFF. The CDR3 nucleotides read TGCGCCAGCAACGGGGGAGCGGGGGGCCCGGGAGAGCTGTTTTTT.

The chain has TRBV28 and TRBJ2-7; 11 bases fit TRBD2. Unmatched junction bases numbered 5, after V lost 6 bases and J lost 4 bases. The CDR3 sequence is 14 residues long. Germline V gives CDR1 MDHEN, CDR2 SYDVKM. CDR3 residues: CASRPPSGRYEQYF. The CDR3 nucleotides read TGTGCCAGCAGACCTCCTAGCGGGAGGTACGAGCAGTACTTC.

CDR3 sequence: CASSYRSSYEQYF. The DNA of the CDR3 is TGTGCCAGCAGTTATAGGAGCTCCTACGAGCAGTACTTC. This chain connects TRBV27 to TRBJ2-7; D uncertain. The V end lost 4 bases, the J end lost 0 bases, and 7 bases lay between the germline ends. CDR1 and CDR2 from the germline V gene are MNHEY and SMNVEV (reference sequence). The CDR3 length is 13 residues.

V and J are TRBV7-3 and TRBJ2-6; D unclear. Germline-derived CDR1 and CDR2 are SGHTA and FQGTGA. Trimming shortened V by 5 bases and J by 0 bases, and 14 bases separated the two germline ends. This CDR3 region has 17 residues. The CDR3 region has the DNA TGTGCCAGCAGCGAACAATCGACAAACTCTGGGGCCAACGTCCTGACTTTC. Translation gives CASSEQSTNSGANVLTF.

This sequence joins TRBV19 and TRBJ1-5; 8 nucleotides match TRBD1. The germline CDR1 and CDR2 sequences are LNHDA and SQIVND (reference sequence). CDR3 length equals 17 residues. V trimming: 1 base; J trimming: 3 bases; junction bases outside the gene matches: 8. In nucleotides, the CDR3 is TGTGCCAGTAGTATAGGACGGACAGGGTTTTCCAATCAGCCCCAGCATTTT. Its translation: CASSIGRTGFSNQPQHF.

This chain joins TRBV5-1 and TRBJ1-3; weak D call: TRBD1 (5 bases). CDR3 length equals 16 residues. Trimming left V 2 bases short and J 0 bases short, with 12 bases between. Germline V lookup: CDR1 SGHRS, CDR2 YFSETQ. The chain's CDR3 is CASSLPQGSSGNTIYF. In nucleotides, the CDR3 is TGCGCCAGCAGCTTACCCCAGGGCAGCTCTGGAAACACCATATATTTT.

The genes are TRBV30 and TRBJ1-1; a weak D match, TRBD1 (6 bases). Trimming took 0 bases from V and 0 from J, leaving 8 bases between them. In germline, CDR1 is GTSNPN, CDR2 SVGIG (reference sequence). This CDR3 is built from 14 residues. In nucleotides, the CDR3 is TGTGCCTGGAGTGTGAAGGGGGTGAACACTGAAGCTTTCTTT. Translated: CAWSVKGVNTEAFF. The full variable domain, rest sourced from reference TRBV30 and TRBJ1-1, is SQTIHQWPATLVQPVGSPLSLECTVEGTSNPNLYWYRQAAGRGLQLLFYSVGIGQISSEVPQNLSASRPQDRQFILSSKKLLLSDSGFYLCAWSVKGVNTEAFFGQGTRLTVV.

The chain couples TRBV4-3 to TRBJ2-3, with 8 bases matching TRBD2. V shed 0 bases, J shed 6 bases, and the junction held 8 bases outside the gene matches. The CDR3 consists of 16 residues. The germline V gene encodes CDR1 LGHNA and CDR2 YSLEER. CDR3 DNA: TGCGCCAGCAGCCAAGATCCTCAGCGGGGGTTTGATACGCAGTATTTT. Protein sequence: CASSQDPQRGFDTQYF.

The rearrangement uses TRBV11-2 and TRBJ2-7; TRBD2 aligns across 9 bases. The CDR3 runs 14 residues. Germline CDR1 is SGHAT and CDR2 is FQNNGV. The V segment lost 6 bases and the J segment 4 bases; nucleotides outside the gene matches: 7. CDR3 amino acids: CASRSGLAEYEQYF. In nucleotides, the CDR3 is TGTGCCAGCAGGTCGGGACTAGCTGAATACGAGCAGTACTTC.

This clone was detected only a few times. The rearrangement links TRBV7-9 to TRBJ2-1, with 7 positions matching TRBD1. The CDR3 totals 15 residues. V dropped 7 bases and J dropped 0; count of bases not matched to a gene: 6. CDR1 SEHNR and CDR2 FQNEAQ come from the germline V gene (reference sequence). The CDR3 spells CASTMGQSSYNEQFF. DNA of the CDR3: TGTGCCAGCACTATGGGACAGAGCTCCTACAATGAGCAGTTCTTC.

J is TRBJ2-5 and V is TRBV18, with 9 bases lining up with TRBD1. Trimming at V came to 3 bases and at J to 3 bases, leaving 5 bases not matched to a gene. Germline V gene data show CDR1 as KGHSH and CDR2 as LQKENI. CDR3 length: 15 residues. This CDR3 is CASSPGTGWEETQYF. CDR3 coding DNA: TGTGCCAGCTCACCCGGGACAGGGTGGGAAGAGACCCAGTACTTC. Variable domain in full (rest from reference TRBV18 and TRBJ2-5): NAGVMQNPRHLVRRRGQEARLRCSPMKGHSHVYWYRQLPEEGLKFMVYLQKENIIDESGMPKERFSAEFPKEGPSILRIQQVVRGDSAAYFCASSPGTGWEETQYFGPGTRLLVL.

The chain recombines TRBV7-9 with TRBJ1-1; D not certain. V lost 2 bases and J 5 bases, leaving 6 bases between the germline ends. Germline V lookup: CDR1 SEHNR, CDR2 FQNEAQ (reference sequence). The CDR3 is 12 residues long. The CDR3 sequence is CASSLIYTEAFF. CDR3 bases: TGTGCCAGCAGCTTAATATATACTGAAGCTTTCTTT.